This TCR beta chain derives from a study of blood T cells in healthy people across ages. Extracted total RNA amounted to at least 6 micrograms for each sample. A second 7 to 11 cycle PCR used barcoded and J-beta primers. TCRdb reprocessed the 5' RACE reads with MiXCR, giving one entry per CDR3 protein. Counted here are hundreds of thousands of distinct CDR3 sequences, just over 55% occurring once; the ten biggest clones make up roughly 25%. The source is a man aged 35 to 55 in good health. Sequencing was performed on blood.

CDR3 protein: CAWSGETSGAQETQYF. CDR3 bases: TGTGCCTGGAGTGGCGAGACTAGCGGGGCCCAAGAGACCCAGTACTTC. This chain joins TRBV30 and TRBJ2-5; 11 bases line up with TRBD2. After removal of 1 base from V and 1 base from J, the junction contained 5 bases not matched to a gene. The CDR3 loop spans 16 amino acids. In germline, CDR1 is GTSNPN, CDR2 SVGIG (reference sequence).